The 12 T cell receptor beta chains listed next were all sequenced from one sample in a study of blood T cells in healthy people across ages. Through a sample-barcoded 5' primer and a J-beta primer mix, a second PCR was run for roughly 6 to 11 cycles. TCRdb passed the 5' RACE reads through MiXCR, listing each CDR3 protein once. Here the sample spans roughly 790,000 distinct CDR3 sequences, roughly 47% being singletons. Input material: blood. These receptors originate from a woman aged 60-75 years in good health.

This clonotype was seen at least ten times. V and J are TRBV10-3 and TRBJ2-3; D is tentatively TRBD1 or TRBD2 (5 bases each). Germline V CDR1 and CDR2: ENHRY, SYGVKD. V lost 2 bases and J 1 base, leaving 10 bases between the germline ends. The CDR3 spans 15 residues. The chain's CDR3 is CAISERGERTDTQYF. The CDR3 nucleotides read TGTGCCATCAGTGAGAGAGGGGAACGCACAGATACGCAGTATTTT.

The V call is TRBV2, the J call TRBJ1-4; no clear D gene. The CDR3 extends over 11 amino acids. V lost 8 bases to trimming and J lost 8 bases, with 9 bases between them. Germline loops: CDR1 SNHLY, CDR2 FYNNEI. The CDR3 coding sequence is TGTGCCAGCGAGCGGGTAGAAAAACTGTTTTTT. This sequence encodes CASERVEKLFF. Variable domain in full (rest from reference TRBV2 and TRBJ1-4): EPEVTQTPSHQVTQMGQEVILRCVPISNHLYFYWYRQILGQKVEFLVSFYNNEISEKSEIFDDQFSVERPDGSNFTLKIRSTKLEDSAMYFCASERVEKLFFGSGTQLSVL.

The chain joins TRBV5-1 to TRBJ2-7; D could derive from TRBD1 or TRBD2 (5 bases each). The assigned J gene may be wrong: the sequence end matches TRBJ2-5 better. This CDR3 is built from 17 residues. In germline, CDR1 is SGHRS, CDR2 YFSETQ. The CDR3 reads CASSPGTGTPNRETQYF. CDR3 nucleotides: TGCGCCAGCAGCCCAGGTACCGGGACCCCAAATCGGGAGACCCAGTACTTC.

This clonotype was seen a handful of times. The chain has TRBV7-9 and TRBJ1-6, with 10 positions matching TRBD1. This CDR3 contains 16 residues. CDR1 and CDR2 from the germline V gene are SEHNR and FQNEAQ (reference sequence). V gave up 2 bases and J gave up 5 bases; unmatched junction bases: 3. The CDR3 coding sequence is TGTGCCAGCAGCTTATTTGGGACAGGGGATAATTCACCCCTCCACTTT. Amino acids: CASSLFGTGDNSPLHF.

The chain recombines TRBV24-1 with TRBJ2-5; TRBD1 or TRBD2 may be the D gene (5 bases each). Germline V gene sequence: CDR1 KGHDR, CDR2 SFDVKD. V dropped 5 bases and J dropped 4 bases, with 16 bases sitting between them. The CDR3 extends over 15 amino acids. The CDR3 bases are TGTGCCACCAGTGCGGGGTTTCTAAGGGGAGAGACCCAGTACTTC. It is translated as CATSAGFLRGETQYF.

The CDR3 loop is CASSQQEDTEAFF. CDR3 sequence (DNA): TGTGCCAGCAGCCAACAGGAGGACACTGAAGCTTTCTTT. This chain links TRBV7-3 with TRBJ1-1; possible D gene TRBD1, 5 bases. CDR1 and CDR2 from the germline V gene are SGHTA and FQGTGA. The CDR3 runs 13 residues. Trimming stripped 5 bases from V and 3 bases from J, with 10 bases between.

This clonotype was found a few times. The gene calls are TRBV21-1 and TRBJ2-5; TRBD2, the table's D call, lacks a check against the DNA. TRBV21-1 corresponds to a pseudogene. The CDR3 runs 13 residues. In nucleotides, the CDR3 is TGTGCCAGCCTGCGGGAGGGCCGCGAGACCCAGTACTTC. Protein product: CASLREGRETQYF.

In its sample, this clonotype was seen many times. This sequence joins TRBV20-1 and TRBJ2-7; 11 bases align to TRBD1. This CDR3 comprises 16 residues. J gave up 3 bases and V 1 base, and 8 bases lay outside the gene matches. CDR1 is DFQATT and CDR2 is SNEGSKA in the germline V gene (reference sequence). The CDR3 coding sequence is TGCAGTGCTAGAGGGACAGGGGGCCTTTCCTACTACGAGCAGTACTTC. It translates to CSARGTGGLSYYEQYF.

The table lists this clonotype with a few counts. This may be a read error, as it is one base from a much larger clone. The chain has TRBV4-2 and TRBJ2-1; the D gene is possibly TRBD1 (7 bases). The DNA end favors TRBJ2-7, so the J call may be wrong. CDR1 is LGHNA and CDR2 is YNFKEQ in the germline V gene. This CDR3 spans 15 amino acids. In DNA, the CDR3 is TGTGCCAGCAGCCTGGGGCAGGGGGGCTACAATGAGCAGTACTTC. It is translated as CASSLGQGGYNEQYF.

The V gene is TRBV5-5, the J gene TRBJ1-1; TRBD1 might be the D (5 bases). Germline loops: CDR1 SGHKS, CDR2 YYEKEE (reference sequence). The CDR3 runs to 13 residues. The ends were cut back, 7 bases at V and 6 bases at J, with 16 bases in the middle. The CDR3 sequence is CASGLGVNAEAFF. The DNA of the CDR3 is TGTGCCAGCGGTTTAGGGGTCAACGCTGAAGCTTTCTTT.

This clonotype was counted ten times or more. At one of its ends the junction is not consistent with the germline gene, which may arise from a read error. This chain joins TRBV7-2 and TRBJ2-7; D is perhaps TRBD2 (6 bases). CDR1 is SGHTA, CDR2 FQGNSA, per germline. This CDR3 spans 14 amino acids. The CDR3 DNA sequence: TGCCACGGTGTCGGAGGGCCTTATCGCCACGAGCAGTACTTC. It translates to CHGVGGPYRHEQYF.

About this clonotype itself: Compared with germline, one end of the junction differs, possibly owing to a read error. The gene calls are TRBV5-1 and TRBJ1-1, with D tentatively TRBD1 (5 bases). This CDR3 has 13 amino acids. Germline CDR1 reads SGHRS; CDR2 reads YFSETQ. CDR3 coding DNA: TGCGCCAGCAGGGGAGGGCTGGACACCGAAGCTTTCTTT. This sequence encodes CASRGGLDTEAFF.